These T cell receptor beta chains were read from a single sample in a study of cytomegalovirus exposure and HLA in healthy donors. This table comes from immunoSEQ multiplex PCR, and its TCRdb copy is limited to in-frame clones, with some not included. The sample contains about 130,000 clones, roughly four fifths of which appear only once. Sample: PBMCs. These receptors were taken from a girl aged 2-10 years in good health and CMV-seronegative. The conserved cysteine and the conserved F or W are not part of the CDR3 here. Fields, in order: V gene, J gene, CDR3 protein.

TRBV5-6	TRBJ2-5	ASGRGGSETQY
TRBV7-2	TRBJ2-5	ASSHHGTSLLQETQY
TRBV28	TRBJ2-7	ASSLRGPSSYEQY
TRBV5-1	TRBJ1-1	ASSSTGAGEAF
TRBV2	TRBJ1-1	ASSYNPGTGGSEAF
TRBV27	TRBJ1-1	ASRETGGLGNTEAF
TRBV5-1	TRBJ2-1	ASSFALAGANEQF
TRBV28	TRBJ2-7	ASRYRGTYEQY
TRBV4-1	TRBJ2-1	ASSQGQGYNNEQF
TRBV12-5	TRBJ2-7	ASGTPGQGELEQY
TRBV5-6	TRBJ1-2	ASSHTLHRGRRGYT
TRBV9	TRBJ1-2	ASSVWGEGYT
TRBV5-4	TRBJ2-3	ASSRLAGGNTDTQY
TRBV10-2	TRBJ2-3	ASSEGAGMSTDTQY
TRBV30	TRBJ1-2	AWSVQGGYGYT
TRBV5-4	TRBJ2-7	ASSLMTDYEQY
TRBV10-3	TRBJ2-1	AIRSGSNDNEQF
TRBV14	TRBJ2-7	ASKRTGTASYEQY
TRBV5-1	TRBJ1-4	ASSPDRGLPATNEKLF
TRBV9	TRBJ2-5	ASSVGSGSGRAQETQY
TRBV5-1	TRBJ2-3	ASSLGTSGNSDTQY
TRBV2	TRBJ2-7	ASSASGTVYEQY
TRBV5-1	TRBJ1-4	ASSAQGPGEKLF
TRBV15	TRBJ1-5	ATSSDRGRGQPQH
TRBV5-8	TRBJ1-2	ASILRLFEGHRYGYT
TRBV29-1	TRBJ2-1	SVVGTPSYNEQF
TRBV11-2	TRBJ2-1	ASSFSGYNEQF
TRBV13	TRBJ2-6	ASSSGQGTGANVLT
TRBV7-9	TRBJ1-1	ASSSDGQVAQGTQAF
TRBV2	TRBJ1-1	ASIRDKNTEAF
TRBV14	TRBJ2-5	ASSQERFSETQY
TRBV28	TRBJ2-4	ASSLFPHGPY
TRBV2	TRBJ1-2	ASSDRRDTEKNYGYT
TRBV5-1	TRBJ2-3	ASSLGLAGGDTDTQY
TRBV28	TRBJ2-2	ASTKWTGELF
TRBV7-3	TRBJ2-7	ASSPDREGYEQY
TRBV27	TRBJ2-7	ASSLFGGGSSYEQY
TRBV2	TRBJ2-7	ASSDESSGYEQY
TRBV18	TRBJ2-5	ASSSNPGTGNQETQY
TRBV30	TRBJ1-5	AWSITGGEEPQH
TRBV18	TRBJ2-3	ASSTSGRLDTQY
TRBV30	TRBJ1-1	AWRADTNTEAF
TRBV7-2	TRBJ2-1	ASSLVGTGGYEQF
TRBV6-6	TRBJ2-2	ASRRGSGELF
TRBV15	TRBJ2-3	ATSREYAGLEATQY
TRBV4-1	TRBJ2-1	ASSQDPGTTNEQF
TRBV7-3	TRBJ2-7	ASSFTAGLAGGRYREQY
TRBV5-4	TRBJ1-2	ASSLGQGNNYGYT
TRBV19	TRBJ2-7	ATGGESYEQY
TRBV10-3	TRBJ1-2	AISPDGGYGYT